Shown below are 9 T cell receptor beta chains from a single sample sequenced in a study of T cells in Graves' hyperthyroidism and ophthalmopathy. Amplified TCR beta CDR3 regions derived from RNA transcripts. During a first-round RT-PCR of the TCR CDR3, the HTBI primer set was used. TCRdb re-called the multiplex PCR reads through MiXCR, storing one row per CDR3 protein. Here the sample spans a few hundred thousand distinct CDR3 sequences, approximately 15% being singletons. The sequencing input was blood. All receptors come from a woman between 25 and 40 years old with Graves' ophthalmopathy.

The V call is TRBV10-3, the J call TRBJ1-1; tentatively, D is TRBD1 (6 bases). Germline CDR1 is ENHRY and CDR2 is SYGVKD. V shed 2 bases and J shed 5 bases, with 21 bases lying between them. The CDR3 covers 17 residues. CDR3 sequence reads: CAISEGARRGAKTEAFF. The CDR3 region has the DNA TGTGCCATCAGTGAGGGGGCGCGTCGGGGGGCGAAAACTGAAGCTTTCTTT.

This clonotype was found many times. J is TRBJ2-3 and V is TRBV7-2; no definite D call. The CDR3 totals 13 residues. V was clipped by 6 bases and J by 5 bases, with 12 bases between them. The germline V gene encodes CDR1 SGHTA and CDR2 FQGNSA. As DNA, the CDR3 is TGTGCCAGCAGTGACCACGGAATAGATACGCAGTATTTT. It codes for CASSDHGIDTQYF.

Note on this clonotype: A read error is possible here, since a much larger clone lies one base away. This chain links TRBV5-1 with TRBJ1-1; 7 nucleotides agree with TRBD1. Germline CDR1 reads SGHRS; CDR2 reads YFSETQ. CDR3 length: 16 amino acids. CDR3 in amino acids: CASSPKDRRINTEASF. As DNA, the CDR3 is TGCGCCAGCAGCCCCAAGGACAGGAGGATCAACACTGAAGCTTCCTTT.

This clonotype was observed at least ten times. This rearrangement joins TRBV9 to TRBJ2-3; TRBD2 matches 9 bases. Germline CDR1 and CDR2: SGDLS and YYNGEE. The CDR3 spans 13 residues. With V trimmed by 5 bases and J by 4 bases, 2 bases remained unmatched. CDR3 sequence: CASSSGGSDTQYF. CDR3 nucleotides: TGTGCCAGCAGTAGCGGGGGCTCAGATACGCAGTATTTT.

This clonotype was seen at least ten times. J is TRBJ2-2 and V is TRBV2; D is unclear. The ends were cut back, 4 bases at V and 0 bases at J, with 9 bases in the middle. The CDR3 is 15 residues long. Germline V CDR1 and CDR2: SNHLY, FYNNEI. The chain's CDR3 is CASSVKATNTGELFF. CDR3 bases: TGTGCCAGCAGTGTTAAGGCAACGAACACCGGGGAGCTGTTTTTT.

This clonotype appeared many times. Here the CDR3 DNA reads TGTGCCAGCAGCGCGGACAGGTTTTATGGCTACACCTTC. Encoded protein: CASSADRFYGYTF. This rearrangement joins TRBV2 to TRBJ1-2, with 7 bases fitting TRBD1. Germline V gives CDR1 SNHLY, CDR2 FYNNEI. Trimming removed 6 bases from V and 5 bases from J; junction bases left unmatched: 6. CDR3 length equals 13 residues.

This clonotype was counted at least ten times. J is TRBJ2-5 and V is TRBV7-9; D not resolved. From germline, CDR1 is SEHNR and CDR2 FQNEAQ (reference sequence). The CDR3 length is 15 residues. The V end was cut by 0 bases, the J end by 7 bases, with 15 bases between. The DNA for the CDR3 is TGTGCCAGCAGCTTAGCAGGGCTCCAAGTCATGACCCAGTACTTC. Translated, it gives CASSLAGLQVMTQYF.

This chain joins TRBV25-1 and TRBJ1-6; D is unresolved. V was clipped by 2 bases and J by 5 bases, with 7 bases between them. Germline CDR1 is MGHDK and CDR2 is SYGVNS. CDR3 length: 14 amino acids. The DNA for the CDR3 is TGTGCCAGCAGTGAAGTAATCCATAATTCACCCCTCCACTTT. This translates into CASSEVIHNSPLHF.

This clonotype was seen a handful of times. V usage is TRBV10-3 and J usage is TRBJ1-2; D is undetermined. V was shortened by 2 bases and J by 4 bases, with 20 bases between the two germline ends. The CDR3 is made up of 17 amino acids. Germline V gene data show CDR1 as ENHRY and CDR2 as SYGVKD. CDR3 sequence (DNA): TGTGCCATCAGTGAGGACTTTGTACAGCCGCTAATCTATGGCTACACCTTC. Its protein product is CAISEDFVQPLIYGYTF.